This T cell receptor (beta chain) was found in a study of vaccination effects on CD4 cells after COVID-19. Scientists isolated CD4+ T cells after an approximately 11-day culture period ended. Each person got two doses of an mRNA SARS-CoV-2 vaccine, BNT162b2 or mRNA-1273. Findings and limits, study-wide: Sampling in the study covered few convalescent patients and included no early post-infection timepoints.

With respect to this clone: The antigen remains unidentified.

Measured with immunoSEQ multiplex PCR; TCRdb has only the in-frame clones, and not every one. This sample has 65,000 to 90,000 clones, with 65% to 80% found just once. The source was CD4+ T cells from PBMCs cultured without peptide, collected after COVID-19 vaccination. The TCR comes from a human donor who received a COVID-19 vaccine.

CDR3 in DNA: TGTGCCAGCTCACCGTGGCTAGCGGGGGCCCCCCAGTGGAATGAGCAGTTCTTC. It translates to CASSPWLAGAPQWNEQFF. The rearrangement uses TRBV18 and TRBJ2-1; TRBD2 agrees at 10 bases. J gave up 7 bases and V 3 bases, and 15 bases lay outside the gene matches. The CDR3 runs 18 residues. Germline assignment: CDR1 KGHSH and CDR2 LQKENI. The full variable domain, rest sourced from reference TRBV18 and TRBJ2-1, is NAGVMQNPRHLVRRRGQEARLRCSPMKGHSHVYWYRQLPEEGLKFMVYLQKENIIDESGMPKERFSAEFPKEGPSILRIQQVVRGDSAAYFCASSPWLAGAPQWNEQFFGPGTRLTVL.